Described below is a single T cell receptor beta chain sequence and its context. Its cognate antigen is unknown. Germline values: CDR1 MNHNY, CDR2 SVGAGI (reference sequence). The CDR3 is made up of 11 amino acids. V lost 7 bases and J 5 bases, leaving 7 bases between the germline ends. Libraries were prepared by immunoSEQ multiplex PCR; TCRdb keeps only in-frame clonotypes and omits some of them. Here the sample spans around 16,000 clones, approximately 87% being singletons. The data originate from a study of T cell clonotyping in hematopoietic cell transplantation. The study, taken as a whole, reports: After transplant, recipient diversity fell while pathologically expanded clonotypes grew through day 180. Few recipient clonotypes overlapped donors; over 95% were de novo at given depth. Higher Inverse Simpson Index values in graft donor and pretransplant recipient predicted broader posttransplant TCR diversity.

This clonotype was obtained from a man aged 50 or older in good health. Some clones in this sample may be carry-over from other donors' samples. This rearrangement joins TRBV6-6 to TRBJ2-3; D gene unclear. The sample was peripheral blood mononuclear cells. CDR3 residues: CASTERDTQYF. CDR3 nucleotide sequence: TGTGCCAGCACGGAGAGAGATACGCAGTATTTT.